The rows below give T cell receptor beta chains drawn from one sample of a study of blood T cell repertoires in COVID-19. Measured with immunoSEQ multiplex PCR; TCRdb has only the in-frame clones, and not every one. This sample has about 140,000 clones, with about 79% found just once. Specimen: peripheral blood. Source of these receptors: a woman older than 75 with active or convalescent COVID-19. Both conserved end residues are trimmed from each CDR3. Size is stated for part of the rows, as once, few or many counts, or as a class when the clone is expanded.

CDR3 length,J gene,clone size,V gene,CDR3 protein
14,TRBJ2-6,.,TRBV2,ASRLAGFSGANVLT
11,TRBJ2-1,few,TRBV6-5,ASSRTGNDEQF
12,TRBJ1-2,few,TRBV5-1,ASSLPGQGLGYT
11,TRBJ1-2,.,TRBV6-2/TRBV6-3,ASSYGAKGGYT
14,TRBJ1-1,.,TRBV15,ATSSPGQGTAGEAF
12,TRBJ1-4,.,TRBV19,ASTSGRLNEKLF
11,TRBJ1-4,once,TRBV19,ASSIGGNEKLF
13,TRBJ2-5,.,TRBV5-1,ASSFSLADQETQY
14,TRBJ1-4,.,TRBV7-8,ASSPRDRVANEKLF
11,TRBJ2-7,.,TRBV6-5,ASSRDTSYEQY
9,TRBJ1-1,once,TRBV30,AWSELGEAF